This T cell receptor beta chain was recovered during a study of shared clonotypes between healthy human individuals. Running of the assay took place at deep level. Assay used: immunoSEQ multiplex PCR; TCRdb lists only in-frame clones, some missing. Among approximately 530,000 clones listed, roughly 95% were seen once. About this clone itself: Antigen: not known.

This CDR3 spans 14 amino acids. V was cut by 4 bases and J by 1 base, with 8 bases left in between. CDR1 is KGHSH, CDR2 LQKENI, per germline. Findings of the study overall: Non-shared clonotypes had lower generation probabilities than clonotypes shared by all four sorted-subset donors. Sorted-subset sequencing was shown by rarefaction to be incomplete despite large depth.

The chain is built from TRBV18 and TRBJ1-5, with D hard to call. Sequencing was carried out using naive CD4+ T cells sorted from blood. Subset specified: CD45RA+ positively selected. This clonotype originated in a woman aged 25 to 39 in good health. DNA for the CDR3: TGTGCCAGCTCACAAGACACGAGCAATCAGCCCCAGCATTTT. Translating it yields CASSQDTSNQPQHF.